The 26 T cell receptor beta chains below come from one sample, sequenced in a study of glioma-infiltrating T cells. Amplification of TCR alpha and beta CDR3 regions from RNA used iRepertoire nested multiplex PCR. TCRdb re-called the multiplex PCR reads with MiXCR, one entry per CDR3 protein. The sample consists of 150,000 to 200,000 distinct CDR3 sequences, around 30% of them appearing once. Sequences were obtained from glioma tissue, nonneoplastic brain tissue, or PBMCs (not recorded which). These receptor sequences come from a human donor with low-grade glioma or glioblastoma, undergoing nonglioma brain surgery, or in good health (not recorded which).

This clonotype was seen many times. The chain uses TRBV7-2 and TRBJ2-7; possibly TRBD2 for D (5 bases). The CDR3 covers 15 residues. Deletions cut 5 bases from V and 0 bases from J, with 14 bases between. Germline V gives CDR1 SGHTA, CDR2 FQGNSA. The DNA of the CDR3 is TGTGCCAGCAGCCCACACGGAGGTAGCTCCTACGAGCAGTACTTC. Protein product: CASSPHGGSSYEQYF.

A word on this clonotype: A much larger clone differs by one base, so this may be a read error. The rearrangement uses TRBV24-1 and TRBJ2-1; D unclear. The CDR3 loop spans 19 amino acids. Germline CDR1 KGHDR, CDR2 SFDVKD. The CDR3 reads CATRETLTSYIGQVNEQLF. The CDR3 region has the DNA TGTGCCACCAGAGAGACCCTTACCTCGTATATAGGCCAGGTCAATGAGCAGCTCTTC.

This clonotype was found many times. The chain recombines TRBV27 with TRBJ2-7; the D call may be TRBD1 or TRBD2 (5 bases each). Trimming removed 1 base from V and 2 bases from J, with 12 bases in between. Germline lookup yields CDR1 MNHEY and CDR2 SMNVEV (reference sequence). This CDR3 region has 15 residues. The CDR3 coding sequence is TGTGCCAGCAGTTTATGGGGGTACGCCGCCTACGAGCAGTACTTC. It codes for CASSLWGYAAYEQYF.

V usage is TRBV7-3 and J usage is TRBJ2-1; 7 bases are a match to TRBD2. Germline V gene sequence: CDR1 SGHTA, CDR2 FQGTGA. The V gene end was trimmed by 5 bases and the J gene end by 4 bases; junction bases not matched to a gene: 14. The CDR3 contains 17 residues. CDR3 sequence: CASSPLGGRGSYNEQFF. The CDR3 bases are TGTGCCAGCAGCCCCCTGGGTGGGAGGGGTTCTTACAATGAGCAGTTCTTC.

This clonotype has just a few counts. This may be a read error, as it is one base from a much larger clone. CDR3: CASSLPGGWKAQYF. The CDR3 DNA reads TGTGCCAGCAGTTTACCAGGCGGGTGGAAGGCCCAGTACTTC. This chain joins TRBV28 and TRBJ2-5, with D tentatively TRBD2 (5 bases). Deletions cut 2 bases from V and 9 bases from J, with 16 bases between. Germline CDR1 is MDHEN and CDR2 is SYDVKM. The CDR3 spans 14 residues.

Turning to this clonotype: One end of the junction fails to match germline, which may point to a read error. The genes are TRBV18 and TRBJ2-1; 11 nucleotides agree with TRBD1. This CDR3 region has 18 residues. Germline V gives CDR1 KGHSH, CDR2 LQKENI. CDR3 DNA sequence: TGTGCCATCTCACTTATGCAGATGGGACAGGGGGCCTACAATGAGCAGTTCTTC. Protein: CAISLMQMGQGAYNEQFF.

The genes are TRBV6-6 and TRBJ2-2, with a weak D call TRBD1 (6 bases). The germline CDR1 and CDR2 sequences are MNHNY and SVGAGI (reference sequence). The CDR3 has 19 residues. Deletions cut 4 bases from V and 4 bases from J, with 25 bases between. CDR3 in amino acids: CASSSYGFAGARSTGELFF. The CDR3 DNA is TGTGCCAGCAGTTCGTACGGCTTCGCAGGGGCGAGGAGCACCGGGGAGCTGTTTTTT.

Regarding this clonotype: A read error may be the cause here, since a much bigger clone is one base away. The rearrangement links TRBV5-1 to TRBJ1-1; 7 positions match TRBD1. Unmatched junction bases numbered 15, after V lost 4 bases and J lost 12 bases. The CDR3 totals 14 residues. Looked up from germline, CDR1 is SGHRS and CDR2 is YFSETQ. CDR3 sequence reads: CASSGRGLDGETFF. The DNA for the CDR3 is TGCGCCAGCAGCGGCAGGGGGTTAGATGGAGAAACTTTCTTT.

Remarks on this clonotype: A much larger clonotype is one base distant, so this may be a read error. This sequence joins TRBV6-5 and TRBJ2-7, with D possibly matching TRBD2 (5 bases). The CDR3 has 14 residues. Germline assignment: CDR1 MNHEY and CDR2 SVGAGI. Between the trimmed V and J ends, which lost 4 bases and 7 bases, there was a span of 17 bases. CDR3 protein: CASSSTKAPGEQYF. DNA of the CDR3: TGTGCCAGCAGTTCCACCAAAGCCCCGGGGGAGCAGTACTTC.

This clonotype came up many times. The chain links TRBV6-2 or TRBV6-3 to TRBJ2-1, with D perhaps TRBD2 (6 bases). V dropped 0 bases and J dropped 4 bases, with 16 bases sitting between them. Germline CDR1 and CDR2: MNHEY and SVGEGT. This CDR3 region has 17 residues. CDR3 region: CASSYSSSLGGYNEQFF. CDR3 DNA: TGTGCCAGCAGTTACTCGAGCAGTCTCGGGGGTTACAATGAGCAGTTCTTC.

This clonotype was seen ten or more times. CDR3 DNA: TGTGCCAGCAGCCGAGGACTAGCGGGAGTTCGAGAGACCCAGTACTTC. Its translation: CASSRGLAGVRETQYF. This sequence joins TRBV3-1 and TRBJ2-5, with 13 bases aligning to TRBD2. V gave up 4 bases and J gave up 4 bases; unmatched junction bases: 6. The CDR3 sequence is 16 residues long. Germline V gene sequence: CDR1 LGHDT, CDR2 YNNKEL (reference sequence).

This clonotype was counted at least ten times. The CDR3 protein is CASSPPLGEQYF. The CDR3 nucleotides read TGCGCCAGCAGCCCCCCTCTCGGCGAGCAGTACTTC. The J gene is TRBJ2-7, the V gene TRBV4-1; D is unclear. With 4 bases removed from V and 6 bases from J, the gap between germline ends came to 10 bases. From germline, CDR1 is MGHRA and CDR2 YSYEKL. This CDR3 is 12 amino acids long.

Many counts were recorded for this clonotype. The rearrangement uses TRBV27 and TRBJ2-1; D may be TRBD2 (6 bases). The CDR3 has 16 residues. CDR1 is MNHEY, CDR2 SMNVEV, per germline (reference sequence). V was clipped by 0 bases and J by 9 bases, with 18 bases between them. CDR3 in DNA: TGTGCCAGCAGTTTATCGTTACGGGAGAAGCAGGGTGAGCAGTTCTTC. Protein: CASSLSLREKQGEQFF.

This clonotype was recorded many times. The V gene is TRBV20-1, the J gene TRBJ2-3; the D gene is possibly TRBD2 (5 bases). Germline V CDR1 and CDR2: DFQATT, SNEGSKA (reference sequence). Between the trimmed V and J ends, which lost 0 bases and 0 bases, there was a span of 7 bases. This CDR3 spans 14 amino acids. The CDR3 DNA reads as TGCAGTGCTAGAGATCCGGGGAGCACAGATACGCAGTATTTT. Translating gives CSARDPGSTDTQYF.

With regard to this clonotype: Being one base from a much bigger clone, this may be a read error. The conserved closing phenylalanine or tryptophan is absent in this CDR3, likely reflecting a read error. The chain links TRBV24-1 to TRBJ2-1; 8 bases are shared with TRBD1. The CDR3 spans 13 residues. CDR1 KGHDR and CDR2 SFDVKD come from the germline V gene. V trimming: 7 bases; J trimming: 6 bases; junction bases outside the gene matches: 4. CDR3 in DNA: TGTGCCACCAGACAGGGGGTGGTCAATGAGCAGTTCCTC. Its protein is CATRQGVVNEQFL.

In its sample, this clonotype was seen many times. In nucleotides, the CDR3 is TGTGCCAGCAGCCTTCGGGTAGCGGGAGGCTACGAGCAGTACTTC. This translates into CASSLRVAGGYEQYF. The V gene is TRBV4-2, the J gene TRBJ2-7; 10 nucleotides line up with TRBD2. Unmatched junction bases numbered 6, after V lost 4 bases and J lost 3 bases. The CDR3 contains 15 residues. Germline V gene lookup returns CDR1 LGHNA and CDR2 YNFKEQ.

The CDR3 nucleotides read TGCAGTGCTGAGGCGGTGGGACTAGCGCCCTACGAGCAGTACTTC. Translated, it gives CSAEAVGLAPYEQYF. The chain links TRBV20-1 to TRBJ2-7; TRBD2 matches at 10 bases. This CDR3 has 15 residues. The germline V gene encodes CDR1 DFQATT and CDR2 SNEGSKA (reference sequence). J was trimmed by 2 bases and V by 5 bases; bases with no gene match: 9.

The gene calls are TRBV12-3 or TRBV12-4 and TRBJ2-3, with TRBD1 matching over 8 bases. The ends lost 4 bases at V and 3 bases at J; junction bases unmatched: 9. The CDR3 is 16 residues long. CDR3 residues: CASSSWQGALTDTQYF. For the CDR3, the DNA is TGTGCCAGCAGTTCGTGGCAGGGGGCGTTGACAGATACGCAGTATTTT.

This clonotype has at least ten counts. The chain couples TRBV28 to TRBJ2-7, with D perhaps TRBD1 (6 bases). CDR1 is MDHEN, CDR2 SYDVKM, per germline. The V end was cut by 4 bases, the J end by 2 bases, with 15 bases between. The CDR3 contains 15 residues. Here the CDR3 reads CASSWIQGSPYEQYF. The CDR3 DNA reads as TGTGCCAGCAGTTGGATACAGGGTTCCCCCTACGAGCAGTACTTC.

This clonotype was counted at least ten times. The V call is TRBV24-1, the J call TRBJ1-1; 8 bases align to TRBD1. Trimming at V came to 7 bases and at J to 2 bases, leaving 2 bases not matched to a gene. The CDR3 is made up of 13 amino acids. Germline loops: CDR1 KGHDR, CDR2 SFDVKD. CDR3 sequence reads: CATRDRVNTEAFF. The CDR3 bases are TGTGCCACCAGGGACAGGGTCAACACTGAAGCTTTCTTT.

This clonotype came up a few times. The chain couples TRBV4-1 to TRBJ2-5; D unresolved. Germline lookup yields CDR1 MGHRA and CDR2 YSYEKL. Between the trimmed V and J ends, which lost 4 bases and 2 bases, there was a span of 14 bases. The CDR3 totals 15 residues. CDR3 in amino acids: CASSPPGSEQETQYF. The CDR3 nucleotides read TGCGCCAGCAGCCCCCCAGGAAGCGAACAAGAGACCCAGTACTTC.

J is TRBJ1-5 and V is TRBV6-5; D not resolved. Germline V gene lookup returns CDR1 MNHEY and CDR2 SVGAGI. With 10 bases removed from V and 11 bases from J, the gap between germline ends came to 12 bases. This CDR3 is built from 10 residues. The CDR3 region has the DNA TGTGCCATAATACATCGGACCCAGCATTTT. Residues: CAIIHRTQHF.

This clonotype came up many times. The V call is TRBV20-1, the J call TRBJ2-5; unclear D gene. V was pared by 7 bases and J by 3 bases, with 15 bases between. This CDR3 is 13 amino acids long. Germline V gene lookup returns CDR1 DFQATT and CDR2 SNEGSKA (reference sequence). CDR3 in DNA: TGCAGTGTAGTAGGAGACGCCGAAGAGACCCAGTACTTC. Protein product: CSVVGDAEETQYF.

This clonotype was observed a few times. The junction and the germline gene differ at one end; a read error may be behind it. The CDR3 spells CASSLMGRGSGANVLTF. The CDR3 bases are TGCGCCAGCAGCTTGATGGGCAGGGGGTCTGGGGCTAACGTCCTGACTTTC. V and J are TRBV5-1 and TRBJ2-6, with 7 bases lining up with TRBD1. CDR3 length equals 17 residues. The germline V gene encodes CDR1 SGHRS and CDR2 YFSETQ.

The chain uses TRBV6-2 or TRBV6-3 and TRBJ2-5; 10 nucleotides line up with TRBD1. This CDR3 contains 13 residues. V dropped 7 bases and J dropped 5; count of bases not matched to a gene: 4. The germline gives CDR1 MNHEY, CDR2 SVGEGT. CDR3 region: CASKGQGIETQYF. DNA of the CDR3: TGTGCCAGCAAGGGACAGGGGATTGAGACCCAGTACTTC.

This clonotype was seen many times. The chain carries TRBV27 and TRBJ1-6; TRBD1 is a possible D gene (6 bases). Trimming left V 3 bases short and J 7 bases short, with 13 bases between. CDR1 and CDR2 (germline): MNHEY, SMNVEV (reference sequence). The CDR3 covers 15 residues. The CDR3: CASSFRQATNSPLHF. The CDR3, as DNA: TGTGCCAGCAGTTTTCGACAGGCAACAAATTCACCCCTCCACTTT.